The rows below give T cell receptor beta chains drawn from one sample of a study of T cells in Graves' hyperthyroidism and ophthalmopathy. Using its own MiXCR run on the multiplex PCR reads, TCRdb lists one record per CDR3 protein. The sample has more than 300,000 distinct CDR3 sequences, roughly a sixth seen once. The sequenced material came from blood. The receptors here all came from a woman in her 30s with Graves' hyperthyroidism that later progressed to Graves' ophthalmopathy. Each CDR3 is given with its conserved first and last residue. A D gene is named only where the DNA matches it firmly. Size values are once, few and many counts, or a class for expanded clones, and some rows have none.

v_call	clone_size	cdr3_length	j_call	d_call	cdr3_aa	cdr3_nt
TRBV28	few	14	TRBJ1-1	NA	CASSQSGEATEAFF	TGTGCCAGCAGTCAATCGGGGGAGGCCACTGAAGCTTTCTTT
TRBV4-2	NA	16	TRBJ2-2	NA	CASSQDHGGYTGELFF	TGTGCCAGCAGCCAAGATCACGGGGGATACACCGGGGAGCTGTTTTTT
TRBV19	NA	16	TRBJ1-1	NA	CASTHPVISGHTEAFF	TGTGCCAGTACTCACCCGGTGATATCTGGGCACACTGAAGCTTTCTTT
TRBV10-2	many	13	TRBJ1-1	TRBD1	CASRDPGGTEAFF	TGCGCCAGCAGAGACCCAGGGGGCACTGAAGCTTTCTTT
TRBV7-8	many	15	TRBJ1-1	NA	CASSLGVGLNTEAFF	TGTGCCAGCAGCTTAGGTGTAGGTTTGAACACTGAAGCTTTCTTT
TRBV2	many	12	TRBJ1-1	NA	CASLGALGEAFF	TGTGCCAGCCTGGGGGCGCTAGGGGAAGCTTTCTTT
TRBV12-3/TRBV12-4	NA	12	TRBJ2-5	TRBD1	CASTRQGETQYF	TGTGCCAGCACCCGACAGGGGGAGACCCAGTACTTC
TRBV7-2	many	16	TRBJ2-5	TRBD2	CASSLWTSGGKETQYF	TGTGCCAGCAGCTTGTGGACTAGCGGGGGGAAAGAGACCCAGTACTTC
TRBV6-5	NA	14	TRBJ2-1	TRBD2	CASSSAGGDNEQFF	TGTGCCAGCAGTTCAGCGGGGGGGGACAATGAGCAGTTCTTC
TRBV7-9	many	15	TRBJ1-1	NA	CASRTKRGVGTEAFF	TGTGCCAGCAGGACCAAGAGGGGCGTAGGCACTGAAGCTTTCTTT
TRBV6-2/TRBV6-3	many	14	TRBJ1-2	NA	CASSYQGREDGYTF	TGTGCCAGCAGTTACCAGGGCAGGGAGGATGGCTACACCTTC
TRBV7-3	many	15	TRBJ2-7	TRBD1	CASSLGDREPYEQYF	TGTGCCAGCAGCTTAGGTGACAGGGAACCCTACGAGCAGTACTTC
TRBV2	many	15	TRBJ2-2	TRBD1	CASSEETGVAGELFF	TGTGCCAGCAGTGAAGAGACAGGGGTAGCCGGGGAGCTGTTTTTT
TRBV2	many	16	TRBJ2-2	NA	CASRPRGLARTGELFF	TGTGCCAGCAGACCAAGGGGCCTAGCCCGCACCGGGGAGCTGTTTTTT
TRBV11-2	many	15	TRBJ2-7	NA	CASGPIGWSSYEQYF	TGTGCCAGCGGGCCCATTGGGTGGAGCTCCTACGAGCAGTACTTC
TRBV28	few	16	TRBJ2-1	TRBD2	CASSLTPGGTYNEQFF	TGTGCCAGCAGTTTAACCCCGGGAGGGACCTACAATGAGCAGTTCTTC
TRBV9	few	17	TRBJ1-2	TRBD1	CASSFNPGTGGGNGYTF	TGTGCCAGCAGCTTCAATCCCGGGACAGGGGGCGGGAATGGCTACACCTTC
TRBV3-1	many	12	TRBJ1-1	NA	CASSQETAEAFF	TGTGCCAGCAGCCAAGAGACAGCAGAAGCTTTCTTT
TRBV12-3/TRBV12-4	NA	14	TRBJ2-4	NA	CASSLRAVGRIQYF	TGTGCCAGCAGTTTACGGGCCGTCGGGAGAATTCAGTACTTC
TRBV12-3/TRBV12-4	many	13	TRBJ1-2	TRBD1	CASSWTGGMGYTF	TGTGCCAGCAGCTGGACAGGGGGCATGGGCTACACCTTC
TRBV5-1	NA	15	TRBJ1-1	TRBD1	CASSLSTGVGTEAFF	TGCGCCAGCAGCTTATCGACAGGGGTAGGGACTGAAGCTTTCTTT
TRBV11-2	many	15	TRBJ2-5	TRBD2	CASSRGLAGGETQYF	TGTGCCAGCAGCCGCGGACTAGCGGGTGGGGAGACCCAGTACTTC
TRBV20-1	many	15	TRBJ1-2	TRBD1	CSATAPGTGLRGYTF	TGCAGTGCTACAGCTCCCGGGACAGGCTTACGAGGCTACACCTTC
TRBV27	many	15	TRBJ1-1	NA	CASSIEGSPYTEAFF	TGTGCCAGCAGTATTGAGGGATCTCCTTACACTGAAGCTTTCTTT
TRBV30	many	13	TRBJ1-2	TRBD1	CAWRVQGNYGYTF	TGTGCCTGGAGGGTACAGGGGAACTATGGCTACACCTTC
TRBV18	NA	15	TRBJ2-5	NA	CASSPLTAGGETQYF	TGTGCCAGCTCACCTCTAACCGCGGGTGGAGAGACCCAGTACTTC
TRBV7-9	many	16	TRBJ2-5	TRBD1	CASSWDRDSRWETQYF	TGTGCCAGCAGCTGGGACCGGGACAGTCGGTGGGAGACCCAGTACTTC
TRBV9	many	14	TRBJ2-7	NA	CASSVELRTYEQYF	TGTGCCAGCAGCGTAGAGCTCAGGACCTACGAGCAGTACTTC
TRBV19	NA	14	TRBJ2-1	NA	CASNYRDLGDEQFF	TGTGCCAGTAACTATAGGGACCTTGGGGATGAGCAGTTCTTC
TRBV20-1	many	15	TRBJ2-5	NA	CSARTTYFPGETQYF	TGCAGTGCTAGAACTACGTATTTCCCAGGGGAGACCCAGTACTTC
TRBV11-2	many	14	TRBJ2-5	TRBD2	CASSTGLAGGLQYF	TGTGCCAGCAGCACGGGACTAGCGGGAGGCCTCCAGTACTTC
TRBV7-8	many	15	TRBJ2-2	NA	CASSLWASDTGELFF	TGTGCCAGCAGCTTATGGGCTAGCGACACCGGGGAGCTGTTTTTT